This TCR beta chain emerged from a study of PD-1 blockade in classical Hodgkin lymphoma. Study at large: Patients were dosed intravenously with nivolumab at 3 mg/kg every 2 weeks. Overall study results and limits: Exclusion covered patients beginning nivolumab under 1 year post-ASCT. Newly diagnosed patients were reported to exhibit reduced baseline TCR diversity relative to healthy donors.

Remarks on this clone: Its specificity is not known.

No patient escaped relapse after autologous stem cell transplantation, and brentuximab vedotin exposure varied. Progressive disease, partial response or complete response was each patient's best response. Measured with immunoSEQ multiplex PCR; TCRdb has only the in-frame clones, and not every one. The data hold 35,000 or so clones, with less than 85% observed a single time. The sample here was peripheral blood mononuclear cells (PBMCs), taken before the second cycle of nivolumab. The sequence was obtained from a human donor with classical Hodgkin lymphoma.

The CDR3 loop reads CASSPPGPNEQYF. The CDR3 DNA follows: TGTGCCAGCAGCCCCCCAGGGCCTAACGAGCAGTACTTC. J is TRBJ2-7 and V is TRBV7-2, with D perhaps matching TRBD1 (5 bases). The CDR3 is 13 amino acids. Germline assignment: CDR1 SGHTA and CDR2 FQGNSA. V was pared by 5 bases and J by 5 bases, with 13 bases between.